These 3 T cell receptor beta chains originate from one sample sequenced in a study of cytomegalovirus exposure and HLA in healthy donors. Profiling relied on immunoSEQ multiplex PCR, and the TCRdb table lists in-frame clones only, not all of them. The sample has 90,000 to 150,000 clones; 70% to 90% are singletons. The sequencing input was PBMCs. The receptors derive from a woman aged 18 to 35 in good health and CMV-seropositive.

V usage is TRBV4-2 and J usage is TRBJ1-5, with a possible D match to TRBD1 (5 bases). The V gene lost 3 bases and the J gene lost 3 bases, with 24 bases spanning the gap. The germline V gene has CDR1 LGHNA and CDR2 YNFKEQ. CDR3 size: 19 residues. The CDR3 DNA reads as TGTGCCAGCAGCCATAACTACAACACCGCAGGGAACCTCAATCAGCCCCAGCATTTT. It translates to CASSHNYNTAGNLNQPQHF.

The chain combines TRBV7-9 with TRBJ2-7; 10 nucleotides agree with TRBD1. The CDR3 totals 14 residues. After removal of 4 bases from V and 4 bases from J, the junction contained 4 bases not matched to a gene. Germline CDR1 and CDR2: SEHNR and FQNEAQ (reference sequence). CDR3 bases: TGTGCCAGCAGCTCGACAGGGGGCAGGTACGAGCAGTACTTC. Protein: CASSSTGGRYEQYF.

V gene TRBV7-9 combines with J gene TRBJ2-7; TRBD1 matches at 10 bases. Germline-derived CDR1 and CDR2 are SEHNR and FQNEAQ (reference sequence). The junction had 14 bases not matched to a gene; V was cut back by 3 bases and J by 3 bases. The CDR3 length is 18 residues. The CDR3 DNA reads as TGTGCCAGCAGCTTTGGACAGGGGGACGCTTACACCAACTACGAGCAGTACTTC. Protein product: CASSFGQGDAYTNYEQYF.